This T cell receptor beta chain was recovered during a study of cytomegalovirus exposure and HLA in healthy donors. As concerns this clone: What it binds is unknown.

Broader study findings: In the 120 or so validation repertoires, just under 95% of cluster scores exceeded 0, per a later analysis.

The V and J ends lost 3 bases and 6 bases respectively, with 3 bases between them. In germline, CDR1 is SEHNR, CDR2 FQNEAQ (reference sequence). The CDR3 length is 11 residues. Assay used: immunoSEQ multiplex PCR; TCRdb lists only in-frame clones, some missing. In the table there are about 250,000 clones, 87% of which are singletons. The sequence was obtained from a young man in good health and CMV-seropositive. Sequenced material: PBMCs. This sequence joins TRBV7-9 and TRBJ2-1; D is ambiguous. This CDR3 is CASSFSNEQFF. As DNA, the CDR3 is TGTGCCAGCAGCTTCAGCAATGAGCAGTTCTTC.